Each of the 32 T cell receptor beta chains below was sequenced from the same sample in a study of Tregs in tolerant kidney transplant recipients. Using immunoSEQ multiplex PCR, the repertoire was profiled, and TCRdb retains in-frame clones only, with some absent. The table lists more than 45,000 clones. Here the sequenced sample was CD4+ T cells from blood, taken before the transplant. The receptors originated from a human donor who received a combined kidney and bone marrow transplant.

In the case of this clone: The observed sequence ends 3 residues before the CDR3 terminus, with the missing tail filled in from the germline J gene. The chain joins TRBV4-2 to TRBJ2-1; 9 nucleotides agree with TRBD2. The germline CDR1 and CDR2 sequences are LGHNA and YNFKEQ. Trimming took 4 bases from V and 0 from J; bases not matched to a gene: 16. The CDR3 has 20 amino acids. The CDR3 loop reads CASSPRSAGGPQSSYNEQFF. The covered CDR3 bases are TGTGCCAGCAGCCCCCGGTCGGCGGGAGGGCCCCAAAGCTCCTACAATGAG.

A note on this clone: The read finishes 3 residues shy of the CDR3 end, and the germline J gene is used to complete it. J is TRBJ1-2 and V is TRBV6-2 or TRBV6-3; possible D gene TRBD1, 6 bases. The CDR3 has 14 amino acids. Germline V gene lookup returns CDR1 MNHEY and CDR2 SVGEGT. V dropped 7 bases and J dropped 1 base, with 13 bases sitting between them. The CDR3 loop is CASNIGQSNYGYTF. The DNA read from the CDR3 is TGTGCCAGCAACATCGGACAGAGTAACTATGGC.

On this clone itself: Read data end 3 residues before the CDR3 end; the end is taken from the germline J gene. The J gene is TRBJ2-7, the V gene TRBV20-1; 13 bases line up with TRBD2. The CDR3 covers 15 residues. CDR1 is DFQATT and CDR2 is SNEGSKA in the germline V gene (reference sequence). With 1 base clipped from V and 5 bases from J, the junction kept 5 bases outside the gene matches. The CDR3 loop is CSARVRTSGSHEQYF. The sequenced CDR3 bases are TGCAGTGCTAGAGTGAGGACTAGCGGGAGCCACGAG.

About this clone: The read finishes 3 residues shy of the CDR3 end, and the germline J gene is used to complete it. The chain couples TRBV6-1 to TRBJ2-3, with 7 bases identical to TRBD2. The CDR3 covers 16 residues. Germline V gene data show CDR1 as MNHNS and CDR2 as SASEGT. Unmatched junction bases numbered 13, after V lost 6 bases and J lost 4 bases. Here the CDR3 reads CASSELGGNGPDTQYF. The CDR3 DNA, read in part, is TGTGCCAGCAGCGAACTGGGGGGGAACGGCCCAGATACG.

Notes on this clone: Sequencing ends 3 residues short of the CDR3 end; the germline J gene provides the rest. The genes are TRBV2 and TRBJ2-7, with D possibly TRBD1 on 6 matching bases. This CDR3 spans 15 amino acids. Germline loops: CDR1 SNHLY, CDR2 FYNNEI. Trimming stripped 5 bases from V and 2 bases from J, with 16 bases between. The sequenced part of the CDR3 DNA is TGTGCCAGCAGTTTACAGGGTGAAGGAACCTACGAG. This encodes CASSLQGEGTYE. The full CDR3 protein is CASSLQGEGTYEQYF.

Of note for this clone: The read terminates 3 residues before the CDR3 end, so the remaining end is supplied by the germline J gene. The V gene is TRBV5-1, the J gene TRBJ1-6; 7 bases match TRBD1. The J segment lost 0 bases and the V segment lost 4 bases, leaving 4 bases of the junction unmatched. CDR3 length: 16 residues. The V gene's germline CDR1 is SGHRS and CDR2 YFSETQ. Partial CDR3 DNA: TGCGCCAGCAGCGTACAGGGGAGCTCCTATAATTCACCC. It translates to CASSVQGSSYNSP. In full, the CDR3 reads CASSVQGSSYNSPLHF.

In the case of this clone: Read coverage stops 3 residues before the CDR3 terminus; the germline J gene supplies the remainder. V and J are TRBV5-1 and TRBJ1-1; 7 nucleotides align to TRBD1. Germline V lookup: CDR1 SGHRS, CDR2 YFSETQ. This CDR3 spans 16 amino acids. V lost 0 bases, J lost 4 bases, and 9 bases stayed unmatched. The part of the CDR3 DNA that was read is TGCGCCAGCAGCTTGGACTCGACCGCAGGGGGCACTGAA. Residues: CASSLDSTAGGTE. From start to end, the CDR3 is CASSLDSTAGGTEAFF.

Concerning this clone: The sequenced fragment ends 3 residues before the CDR3 boundary, so the rest is inferred from the germline J gene. V usage is TRBV5-6 and J usage is TRBJ2-7, with unresolved D. V was shortened by 5 bases and J by 5 bases, with 17 bases between the two germline ends. The CDR3 has 14 residues. Germline lookup yields CDR1 SGHDT and CDR2 YYEEEE. This chain's CDR3 is CASSQPLQFHEQYF. CDR3 bases read: TGTGCCAGCAGTCAACCCCTACAGTTCCACGAG.

About this clone itself: Sequencing ends 3 residues short of the CDR3 end; the germline J gene provides the rest. The rearrangement joins TRBV7-9 to TRBJ1-1; the D gene is possibly TRBD1 (6 bases). Germline V gene data show CDR1 as SEHNR and CDR2 as FQNEAQ (reference sequence). The V end lost 5 bases, the J end lost 6 bases, and 13 bases lay between the germline ends. The CDR3 runs to 13 residues. CDR3 DNA, as far as it was read: TGTGCCAGCAGCGCTCTTCAGGGGTCTGAA. Protein: CASSALQGSE. From start to end, the CDR3 is CASSALQGSEAFF.

On this clone itself: The missing CDR3 end, 3 residues past where the read stops, is filled in from the germline J gene. The J gene is TRBJ2-1, the V gene TRBV19; 7 nucleotides align to TRBD1. The CDR3 has 15 residues. J was trimmed by 6 bases and V by 5 bases; bases with no gene match: 10. Germline V CDR1 and CDR2: LNHDA, SQIVND (reference sequence). The CDR3 bases that were read are TGTGCCAGTAGTGACGACAGGGTTAATCGCAATGAG. The encoded protein is CASSDDRVNRNE. The entire CDR3 is CASSDDRVNRNEQFF.

Points on this clone: Read data end 3 residues before the CDR3 end; the end is taken from the germline J gene. This chain connects TRBV7-2 to TRBJ1-5; 9 positions match TRBD1. There are 15 residues in the CDR3. The J segment lost 7 bases and the V segment lost 1 base, leaving 5 bases of the junction unmatched. The germline gives CDR1 SGHTA, CDR2 FQGNSA. CDR3 loop: CASSLGGTGRQPQHF. The part of the CDR3 DNA that was read is TGTGCCAGCAGCTTAGGGGGGACAGGGAGACAGCCC.

As regards this clone: The CDR3 goes on 3 residues after the read ends, and that part is filled in from the germline J gene. The chain has TRBV20-1 and TRBJ2-7, with 10 nucleotides matching TRBD2. Germline V gene data show CDR1 as DFQATT and CDR2 as SNEGSKA (reference sequence). The CDR3 totals 13 residues. V shed 4 bases, J shed 3 bases, and the junction held 3 bases outside the gene matches. The CDR3 loop is CSAIAGGGYEQYF. The part of the CDR3 DNA that was read is TGCAGTGCTATAGCGGGAGGTGGCTACGAG.

A note on this clone: Sequencing ends 3 residues short of the CDR3 end; the germline J gene provides the rest. This sequence joins TRBV5-1 and TRBJ1-1; TRBD1 aligns across 9 bases. Trimming at V came to 4 bases and at J to 0 bases, leaving 13 bases not matched to a gene. The CDR3 sequence is 18 residues long. Germline V lookup: CDR1 SGHRS, CDR2 YFSETQ. The CDR3 protein is CASSGTDSGTGMNTEAFF. CDR3 DNA (partial): TGCGCCAGCAGCGGAACGGATTCCGGGACAGGGATGAACACTGAA. Filled out from reference TRBV5-1 and TRBJ1-1, the complete variable domain reads KAGVTQTPRYLIKTRGQQVTLSCSPISGHRSVSWYQQTPGQGLQFLFEYFSETQRNKGNFPGRFSGRQFSNSRSEMNVSTLELGDSALYLCASSGTDSGTGMNTEAFFGQGTRLTVV.

The sequenced CDR3 bases are TGTGCCAGCAGTTCCCAGGGGACCAACACTGAA. Its protein product is CASSSQGTNTE. In full, the CDR3 is CASSSQGTNTEAFF. The gene calls are TRBV2 and TRBJ1-1; possible D gene TRBD1, 6 bases. The CDR3 end lies 3 residues beyond the end of the read and is filled in from the germline J gene. With 5 bases removed from V and 2 bases from J, the gap between germline ends came to 12 bases. The germline CDR1 and CDR2 sequences are SNHLY and FYNNEI. The CDR3 is 14 residues long. Based on the CDR3 plus reference TRBV2 and TRBJ1-1, the full variable domain is EPEVTQTPSHQVTQMGQEVILRCVPISNHLYFYWYRQILGQKVEFLVSFYNNEISEKSEIFDDQFSVERPDGSNFTLKIRSTKLEDSAMYFCASSSQGTNTEAFFGQGTRLTVV.

As to this clone: The read is 3 residues too short to cover the CDR3 end, so that end is filled in from the germline J gene. The chain is built from TRBV18 and TRBJ2-5; D gene ambiguous. The CDR3 is made up of 12 amino acids. Germline lookup yields CDR1 KGHSH and CDR2 LQKENI. V dropped 6 bases and J dropped 5 bases, with 10 bases sitting between them. The covered CDR3 bases are TGTGCCAGCTCTCCAGCCCGGGAGACC. Translating gives CASSPARET. The whole CDR3 reads CASSPARETQYF.

The covered CDR3 bases are TGTGCCAGTAGTTCGGGACAGCGAGTGAACACTGAA. This sequence encodes CASSSGQRVNTE. The full-length CDR3 reads as CASSSGQRVNTEAFF. The V gene is TRBV19, the J gene TRBJ1-1, with TRBD1 matching over 7 bases. The read halts 3 residues ahead of the CDR3 end, with the missing end drawn from the germline J gene. Germline CDR1 is LNHDA and CDR2 is SQIVND (reference sequence). The V gene end was trimmed by 5 bases and the J gene end by 0 bases; junction bases not matched to a gene: 6. The CDR3 runs 15 residues.

Points on this clone: The read stops 3 residues short of the end of the CDR3; the missing end is completed from the germline J gene. The gene calls are TRBV30 and TRBJ2-7; no firm D call. The CDR3 runs 12 residues. Germline assignment: CDR1 GTSNPN and CDR2 SVGIG (reference sequence). The germline V and J ends were trimmed by 5 bases and 5 bases, with 13 bases remaining between them. CDR3 DNA (partial): TGTGCCTGGGGCCGCAGGCCCGACGAG. Protein product: CAWGRRPDE. The whole CDR3 sequence reads CAWGRRPDEQYF.

A remark on this clone: The read terminates 3 residues before the CDR3 end, so the remaining end is supplied by the germline J gene. The rearrangement joins TRBV5-4 to TRBJ1-1; 7 bases line up with TRBD1. This CDR3 is built from 14 residues. V lost 4 bases to trimming and J lost 2 bases; unmatched junction nucleotides: 5. The V gene's germline CDR1 is SGHNT and CDR2 YYREEE (reference sequence). CDR3 DNA, as far as it was read: TGTGCCAGCAGCCGTGACAGGGAAAACACTGAA. Its protein product is CASSRDRENTE. The CDR3 reads in full as CASSRDRENTEAFF.

As concerns this clone: The observed sequence ends 3 residues before the CDR3 terminus, with the missing tail filled in from the germline J gene. The V gene is TRBV29-1, the J gene TRBJ2-7, with 9 bases aligning to TRBD1. Germline trimming cut 7 bases from V and 1 base from J; bases unmatched to any gene: 2. The germline CDR1 and CDR2 sequences are SQVTM and ANQGSEA. The CDR3 sequence is 12 residues long. CDR3 amino acids: CSAGTGSYEQYF. The sequenced part of the CDR3 DNA is TGCAGCGCAGGGACAGGGTCCTACGAG.

Comments on this clone: The read comes to an end 3 residues before the CDR3 does, leaving the germline J gene to fill in the end. The rearrangement uses TRBV19 and TRBJ2-1; the D gene is possibly TRBD1 (6 bases). CDR1 is LNHDA and CDR2 is SQIVND in the germline V gene (reference sequence). The CDR3 length is 15 residues. The ends were cut back, 3 bases at V and 9 bases at J, with 18 bases in the middle. This chain's CDR3 is CASSMGPFGTSEQFF. The part of the CDR3 DNA that was read is TGTGCCAGTAGTATGGGGCCCTTCGGGACAAGTGAG.

Turning to this clone: The read halts 3 residues ahead of the CDR3 end, with the missing end drawn from the germline J gene. The chain links TRBV6-2 or TRBV6-3 to TRBJ2-3, with 8 bases aligning to TRBD1. Per the germline V gene, CDR1 is MNHEY and CDR2 is SVGEGT. The length of the CDR3 is 16 residues. The V and J ends lost 2 bases and 4 bases, in that order; junction bases with no gene match: 8. The part of the CDR3 DNA that was read is TGTGCCAGCAGTTACCCGACAGGGGTAAGGGCAGATACG. It yields the protein CASSYPTGVRADT. The CDR3 reads in full as CASSYPTGVRADTQYF.

As to this clone: The read gets to within 3 residues of the CDR3 end, and the germline J gene fills in the rest. The genes are TRBV23-1 and TRBJ2-7; 8 bases align to TRBD1. TRBV23-1 is placed among ORFs of uncertain function. V shed 4 bases and J 6 bases; nucleotides not matched to a gene: 8. The CDR3 length is 14 residues. CDR3 sequence reads: CASSPGRGRCEQYF. Partial CDR3 DNA: TGCGCCAGCAGTCCCGGCAGGGGGCGTTGCGAG.

For this clone: With the read ending 3 residues before the CDR3 end, the germline J gene is used to fill in that end. The chain employs TRBV7-9 and TRBJ1-1, with no clear D. Germline V gene data show CDR1 as SEHNR and CDR2 as FQNEAQ (reference sequence). There are 13 residues in the CDR3. Trimming left V 2 bases short and J 4 bases short, with 8 bases between. CDR3 DNA, as far as it was read: TGTGCCAGCAGCTTACTTAGGGCCACTGAA. It yields the protein CASSLLRATE. The whole CDR3 reads CASSLLRATEAFF.

Here the CDR3 reads CSATPTSGSGETQYF. CDR3 DNA, as far as it was read: TGCAGTGCTACCCCTACTAGCGGGAGCGGGGAGACC. V is TRBV20-1 and J is TRBJ2-5; 11 bases are a match to TRBD2. The read falls 3 residues short of the CDR3 end, and the missing part is taken from the germline J gene. The CDR3 extends over 15 amino acids. The J segment lost 5 bases and the V segment lost 4 bases, leaving 9 bases of the junction unmatched. CDR1 and CDR2 from the germline V gene are DFQATT and SNEGSKA (reference sequence).

Worth noting for this clone: The read falls 3 residues short of the CDR3 end, and the missing part is taken from the germline J gene. This chain links TRBV20-1 with TRBJ2-5; 12 nucleotides align to TRBD1. The J segment lost 1 base and the V segment lost 1 base, leaving 7 bases of the junction unmatched. Germline assignment: CDR1 DFQATT and CDR2 SNEGSKA (reference sequence). CDR3 length: 17 residues. Incomplete CDR3 DNA: TGCAGTGCTAGAGCTGCCGGGACAGGGGGCTTCCAAGAGACC. It translates to CSARAAGTGGFQET. The whole CDR3 protein is CSARAAGTGGFQETQYF.

As concerns this clone: The read gets to within 3 residues of the CDR3 end, and the germline J gene fills in the rest. The chain carries TRBV10-3 and TRBJ2-1; 7 bases line up with TRBD1. The CDR3 extends over 14 amino acids. V shed 10 bases and J 8 bases; nucleotides not matched to a gene: 14. Germline CDR1 is ENHRY and CDR2 is SYGVKD. CDR3 DNA, as far as it was read: TGTGCCACGCGAGGGACAGCATCCCAGGATGAG. The encoded protein is CATRGTASQDE. The CDR3 reads in full as CATRGTASQDEQFF.

Concerning this clone itself: The read gets to within 3 residues of the CDR3 end, and the germline J gene fills in the rest. The V call is TRBV7-2, the J call TRBJ2-3; D is undetermined. The CDR3 length is 12 residues. V was cut by 2 bases and J by 3 bases, with 3 bases left in between. The V gene's germline CDR1 is SGHTA and CDR2 FQGNSA. The CDR3 protein is CASSLPTDTQYF. The CDR3 DNA, read in part, is TGTGCCAGCAGCTTACCTACAGATACG.

With regard to this clone: The read ends 3 residues shy of where the CDR3 ends; the end is completed using the germline J gene. V gene TRBV6-1 combines with J gene TRBJ1-2; TRBD1 is a possible D gene (6 bases). CDR1 MNHNS and CDR2 SASEGT come from the germline V gene. CDR3 length: 15 amino acids. Trimming left V 2 bases short and J 2 bases short, with 12 bases between. The CDR3: CASSEFADRNYGYTF. The covered CDR3 bases are TGTGCCAGCAGTGAATTCGCAGACAGGAACTATGGC.

With regard to this clone: The missing CDR3 end, 3 residues past where the read stops, is filled in from the germline J gene. V gene TRBV18 combines with J gene TRBJ2-5, with 7 bases identical to TRBD1. Germline lookup yields CDR1 KGHSH and CDR2 LQKENI. Trimming at V came to 3 bases and at J to 1 base, leaving 2 bases not matched to a gene. This CDR3 comprises 14 residues. The part of the CDR3 DNA that was read is TGTGCCAGCTCACCGGGACAGCCCCAAGAGACC. It translates to CASSPGQPQET. The entire CDR3 sequence reads CASSPGQPQETQYF.

With respect to this clone: The read comes to an end 3 residues before the CDR3 does, leaving the germline J gene to fill in the end. The rearrangement joins TRBV6-2 or TRBV6-3 to TRBJ1-2, with 7 bases lining up with TRBD1. The germline CDR1 and CDR2 sequences are MNHEY and SVGEGT. The CDR3 runs to 14 residues. CDR3 region: CASSWDSKVRGYTF. The sequenced CDR3 bases are TGTGCCAGCAGTTGGGACAGTAAAGTTCGGGGC.

As concerns this clone: The DNA ends 3 residues before the CDR3 does, and the rest of the CDR3 is filled in from the germline J gene. This sequence joins TRBV11-2 and TRBJ1-6; D possibly corresponds to TRBD1 (6 bases). The V end lost 4 bases, the J end lost 9 bases, and 10 bases lay between the germline ends. There are 13 residues in the CDR3. CDR1 is SGHAT, CDR2 FQNNGV, per germline. The covered CDR3 bases are TGTGCCAGCAGCTCCGGACAGAGTTCACCC. Translated, it gives CASSSGQSSP. The full CDR3 protein is CASSSGQSSPLHF.

Remarks on this clone: The read halts 3 residues ahead of the CDR3 end, with the missing end drawn from the germline J gene. V usage is TRBV7-3 and J usage is TRBJ2-1; possible D gene TRBD1, 6 bases. Germline V CDR1 and CDR2: SGHTA, FQGTGA. Trimming took 6 bases from V and 7 from J, leaving 19 bases between them. The CDR3 sequence is 15 residues long. Incomplete CDR3 DNA: TGTGCCAGCAGGTTGGACAGAAACTCCCAGAATGAG. This encodes CASRLDRNSQNE. Given in full, the CDR3 is CASRLDRNSQNEQFF.